This TCR beta chain was recorded in a study of T cells after yellow fever vaccination. On the study more broadly: SMART-Seq v4 Ultra Low Input handled preparation of low-cell-number fractions.

Whole-study results and caveats: Abundant clonotypes from the bulk population could get into FACS-sorted repertoires as contaminants. By day 5 rather than day 15, the secondary response had peaked, though it was weaker.

TCRdb reanalysed the 5' RACE reads using MiXCR and keeps one entry per CDR3 protein. The sample has tens of thousands of distinct CDR3 sequences, roughly 7.5% seen once. The V end lost 3 bases, the J end lost 10 bases, and 24 bases lay between the germline ends. CDR3 length equals 16 residues. Notes on this clonotype: Its antigen is still unknown.

This chain connects TRBV12-3 or TRBV12-4 to TRBJ1-1; a weak D match, TRBD1 (6 bases). The sequences come from CD8+ T cells sorted from PBMCs, collected roughly 15 days after the first yellow fever vaccination. This clonotype was obtained from a man aged 18 to 35 who received the YFV17D yellow fever vaccine. CDR3 protein: CASSFPRGGGPPRAFF. CDR3 nucleotides: TGTGCCAGCAGTTTCCCCCGGGGAGGGGGACCGCCCCGAGCTTTCTTT.